This T cell receptor beta chain was captured in a study of T cell repertoires in cytomegalovirus infection. Background on the study: A matching HLA type, together with CMV infection, was signaled by public TCR beta signatures. General study findings and limits: Summed frequency of shared TCR beta families picked out CMV carriers who also had the relevant HLA.

This CDR3 spans 15 amino acids. V was shortened by 8 bases and J by 4 bases, with 18 bases between the two germline ends. As regards this clonotype: The target antigen is unknown.

Via MiXCR, TCRdb re-called the reads, giving one row per CDR3 protein. This table holds tens of thousands of distinct CDR3 sequences, roughly a fifth found once. The sequence was obtained from a human donor in good health (CMV status not recorded). Some clones in this sample may be carry-over from other donors' samples. The chain couples TRBV12-3 or TRBV12-4 to TRBJ2-1; D may be TRBD1 (6 bases). The material was CD8+ T cells from cultured PBMCs, obtained from culture after CMV antigen stimulation. CDR3 protein: CASLPRGWPYNEQFF. The DNA of the CDR3 is TGTGCCAGCCTACCCAGGGGTTGGCCGTACAATGAGCAGTTCTTC.